The 25 T cell receptor beta chains reported below all come from one sample, sequenced in a study of preoperative IRX-2 immunotherapy in early breast cancer. Here immunoSEQ multiplex PCR was the method, and the copy in TCRdb shows in-frame clones only, minus some. The sample holds roughly 5,100 clones; around 61% are singletons and the top ten take approximately 10%. Treatment denoted: preoperative locoregional IRX-2 cytokine immunotherapy. Sequenced material: tumor tissue, taken before IRX-2 immunotherapy. These receptors were collected from a human donor with breast cancer.

This clone turned up a few times. The chain recombines TRBV7-6 with TRBJ2-7; TRBD1 aligns across 8 bases. The CDR3 is 15 amino acids. Germline CDR1 reads SGHVS; CDR2 reads FNYEAQ. V shed 5 bases, J shed 2 bases, and the junction held 8 bases outside the gene matches. The CDR3 protein is CASSQVQDRAYEQYF. In DNA, the CDR3 is TGTGCCAGCAGCCAAGTACAGGACAGGGCCTACGAGCAGTACTTC.

This clone is medium-sized. The chain recombines TRBV28 with TRBJ2-3, with 10 bases aligning to TRBD2. The CDR3 is 16 residues long. J was trimmed by 2 bases and V by 6 bases; bases with no gene match: 8. Germline CDR1 is MDHEN and CDR2 is SYDVKM. The CDR3 here is CASRPSSGSFTDTQYF. CDR3 coding DNA: TGTGCCAGCAGACCCTCTAGCGGGAGTTTCACAGATACGCAGTATTTT. The whole variable domain, filled in from reference TRBV28 and TRBJ2-3, reads DVKVTQSSRYLVKRTGEKVFLECVQDMDHENMFWYRQDPGLGLRLIYFSYDVKMKEKGDIPEGYSVSREKKERFSLILESASTNQTSMYLCASRPSSGSFTDTQYFGPGTRLTVL.

By share, this clone counts as medium-sized. The V gene is TRBV18, the J gene TRBJ1-2; TRBD1 matches at 7 bases. The junction had 7 bases not matched to a gene; V was cut back by 4 bases and J by 8 bases. Per the germline V gene, CDR1 is KGHSH and CDR2 is LQKENI. CDR3 length: 13 amino acids. CDR3 residues: CASSQGQMRGYTF. CDR3 DNA: TGTGCCAGCTCACAGGGACAGATGCGAGGCTACACCTTC.

The DNA of the CDR3 is TGTGCCAGCAGCTTCGGGACTAGCGGGAGCAATGAGCAGTTCTTC. Its protein is CASSFGTSGSNEQFF. V usage is TRBV7-1 and J usage is TRBJ2-1; the match to TRBD2 covers 14 bases. Being an ORF, TRBV7-1 has a function that is uncertain. Losses at the gene ends were 4 bases for V and 6 bases for J; bases not matched to a gene: 2. The CDR3 spans 15 residues.

V gene TRBV7-1 combines with J gene TRBJ2-2; unclear D gene. TRBV7-1 is annotated as an ORF whose role is uncertain. The ends were cut back, 4 bases at V and 7 bases at J, with 16 bases in the middle. This CDR3 is 15 amino acids long. CDR3 protein: CASSLGLAHGGELFF. In DNA, the CDR3 is TGTGCCAGCAGCTTAGGATTGGCGCATGGCGGGGAGCTGTTTTTT.

This clone qualifies as large (0.1 to 1%). The chain carries TRBV14 and TRBJ2-5; TRBD2 matches at 12 bases. The germline gives CDR1 SGHDN, CDR2 FVKESK. V dropped 2 bases and J dropped 5; count of bases not matched to a gene: 6. The CDR3 is 16 residues long. The CDR3 spells CASSQWTSGKLETQYF. As DNA, the CDR3 is TGTGCCAGCAGCCAATGGACTAGCGGGAAGTTGGAGACCCAGTACTTC.

The chain has TRBV7-6 and TRBJ1-4, with D possibly matching TRBD1 (5 bases). The CDR3 length is 14 residues. Trimming removed 5 bases from V and 8 bases from J, with 15 bases in between. Germline values: CDR1 SGHVS, CDR2 FNYEAQ. Here the CDR3 reads CASSLTGTGEKLFF. The CDR3 bases are TGTGCCAGCAGCCTTACCGGGACGGGAGAAAAACTGTTTTTT.

In this sample, this clone is medium-sized (0.01 to 0.1%). The chain recombines TRBV6-8 with TRBJ2-7, with 8 bases identical to TRBD1. V gave up 0 bases and J gave up 2 bases; unmatched junction bases: 12. This CDR3 has 18 amino acids. Germline assignment: CDR1 MNHGY and CDR2 SAAAGT. CDR3 sequence (DNA): TGTGCCAGCAGTTACTCATTTGTAGCGACAGGGGATACCTACGAGCAGTACTTC. Protein product: CASSYSFVATGDTYEQYF.

In this sample, this clone turned up a few times. The J gene is TRBJ1-2, the V gene TRBV28; 9 bases agree with TRBD1. Germline CDR1 and CDR2: MDHEN and SYDVKM. There are 15 residues in the CDR3. The V segment lost 5 bases and the J segment 4 bases; nucleotides outside the gene matches: 8. This chain's CDR3 is CASSLTGGVGYGYTF. DNA of the CDR3: TGTGCCAGCAGTCTCACAGGGGGCGTGGGCTATGGCTACACCTTC.

The V call is TRBV25-1, the J call TRBJ1-2; D possibly corresponds to TRBD1 (5 bases). Germline V gene lookup returns CDR1 MGHDK and CDR2 SYGVNS. CDR3 size: 13 residues. V lost 4 bases, J lost 4 bases, and 10 bases lay in between. CDR3 nucleotides: TGTGCCAGCAGTGCGGGGGACCGCTATGGCTACACCTTC. This encodes CASSAGDRYGYTF.

The rearrangement joins TRBV10-2 to TRBJ1-4; no definite D call. Germline V CDR1 and CDR2: WSHSY, SAAADI. The V gene lost 5 bases and the J gene lost 3 bases, with 10 bases spanning the gap. The length of the CDR3 is 14 residues. The CDR3 DNA follows: TGCGCCAGCAGTCCGGGGTTAGCTAATGAAAAACTGTTTTTT. Translated, it gives CASSPGLANEKLFF.

The genes are TRBV19 and TRBJ2-7; D is ambiguous. Germline-derived CDR1 and CDR2 are LNHDA and SQIVND (reference sequence). V was clipped by 1 base and J by 3 bases, with 7 bases between them. This CDR3 contains 13 residues. The CDR3 sequence is CASSIGEGYEQYF. The CDR3 nucleotides read TGTGCCAGTAGTATAGGTGAAGGCTACGAGCAGTACTTC.

J is TRBJ2-2 and V is TRBV12-5; 11 positions agree with TRBD2. This CDR3 is built from 17 residues. Germline values: CDR1 LGHNT, CDR2 FRNRAP. CDR3 DNA: TGTGCCAGCACCCCGGGACTAGCGGTAGCGAACACCGGGGAGCTGTTTTTT. This codes for CASTPGLAVANTGELFF.

This clone was seen a handful of times. The chain is built from TRBV11-3 and TRBJ2-1, with 8 bases lining up with TRBD2. V shed 5 bases, J shed 2 bases, and the junction held 8 bases outside the gene matches. Germline V gives CDR1 SGHNT, CDR2 YENEEA. The CDR3 is 16 residues long. The CDR3 protein is CASSTQREFTYNEQFF. The CDR3 nucleotides are TGTGCCAGCAGCACCCAGCGGGAGTTCACCTACAATGAGCAGTTCTTC.

The chain uses TRBV30 and TRBJ1-5; D perhaps matches TRBD1 (5 bases). Germline V gene sequence: CDR1 GTSNPN, CDR2 SVGIG (reference sequence). Deletions cut 5 bases from V and 0 bases from J, with 11 bases between. The CDR3 spans 14 residues. As DNA, the CDR3 is TGTGCCTGGTCCAGGGAGACTAGCAATCAGCCCCAGCATTTT. It is translated as CAWSRETSNQPQHF.

CDR3 sequence (DNA): TGTGCCAGCAGTTACTCGATTGTCAGAGACACCGGGGAGCTGTTTTTT. Residues: CASSYSIVRDTGELFF. The J gene is TRBJ2-2, the V gene TRBV6-8, with no clear D. There are 16 residues in the CDR3. Trimming took off 0 bases at V and 3 bases at J, with 11 bases between the two ends. CDR1 is MNHGY and CDR2 is SAAAGT in the germline V gene.

The J gene is TRBJ2-2, the V gene TRBV19, with D possibly TRBD1 on 6 matching bases. The germline V gene has CDR1 LNHDA and CDR2 SQIVND (reference sequence). Trimming left V 10 bases short and J 2 bases short, with 11 bases between. This CDR3 region has 13 residues. The DNA of the CDR3 is TGTGCCATCCCGGGACAAAACACCGGGGAGCTGTTTTTT. Protein sequence: CAIPGQNTGELFF. Full variable domain (outside the CDR3, taken from reference TRBV19 and TRBJ2-2): DGGITQSPKYLFRKEGQNVTLSCEQNLNHDAMYWYRQDPGQGLRLIYYSQIVNDFQKGDIAEGYSVSREKKESFPLTVTSAQKNPTAFYLCAIPGQNTGELFFGEGSRLTVL.

This chain joins TRBV19 and TRBJ2-1; 9 bases match TRBD1. The CDR3 spans 15 residues. The junction had 5 bases not matched to a gene; V was cut back by 5 bases and J by 3 bases. Germline CDR1 and CDR2: LNHDA and SQIVND (reference sequence). The DNA for the CDR3 is TGTGCCAGTAGTGCACAGGGGGCTAGCTACAATGAGCAGTTCTTC. As protein: CASSAQGASYNEQFF.

The chain joins TRBV6-8 to TRBJ2-7; 9 bases map to TRBD2. Per germline, CDR1 MNHGY and CDR2 SAAAGT. V shed 4 bases, J shed 1 base, and the junction held 5 bases outside the gene matches. The CDR3 sequence is 15 residues long. CDR3 in amino acids: CASSSLAGSSYEQYF. The CDR3 DNA reads as TGTGCCAGCAGTTCCCTAGCGGGGTCGTCCTACGAGCAGTACTTC.

The V call is TRBV11-3, the J call TRBJ2-1, with 11 positions matching TRBD2. The CDR3 is 15 amino acids. V lost 5 bases, J lost 10 bases, and 10 bases stayed unmatched. Germline loops: CDR1 SGHNT, CDR2 YENEEA. The CDR3, as DNA: TGTGCCAGCAGCGTGTTAGCGGGAGGGCCCAGCGAGCAGTTCTTC. Protein product: CASSVLAGGPSEQFF.

The V gene is TRBV28, the J gene TRBJ2-3, with D possibly being TRBD2 (6 bases). The CDR3 has 17 residues. Trimming left V 2 bases short and J 5 bases short, with 20 bases between. Germline CDR1 is MDHEN and CDR2 is SYDVKM. In DNA, the CDR3 is TGTGCCAGCAGTTTAGTGGAAGGTGGCGGGACCGAAGATACGCAGTATTTT. It translates to CASSLVEGGGTEDTQYF.

The chain uses TRBV19 and TRBJ2-3, with 9 nucleotides matching TRBD1. CDR1 and CDR2 from the germline V gene are LNHDA and SQIVND (reference sequence). The CDR3 is 15 residues long. Trimming took 8 bases from V and 2 from J; bases not matched to a gene: 8. CDR3 DNA: TGTGCCAGTTCGTCTACAGGGGGCCTCACAGATACGCAGTATTTT. Its translation: CASSSTGGLTDTQYF.

The V call is TRBV5-1, the J call TRBJ2-3; 8 bases match TRBD2. Germline loops: CDR1 SGHRS, CDR2 YFSETQ. V lost 2 bases and J lost 2; bases outside the gene matches: 7. The CDR3 covers 16 residues. The CDR3 sequence: CASSLMGLETTDTQYF. CDR3 in DNA: TGCGCCAGCAGCTTAATGGGACTAGAAACCACAGATACGCAGTATTTT.

The CDR3 nucleotides read TGCGCCAGCAGCTTCAACAGGGGGAGAGGCACTGAAGCTTTCTTT. It yields the protein CASSFNRGRGTEAFF. J is TRBJ1-1 and V is TRBV5-1; 8 positions match TRBD1. CDR1 is SGHRS and CDR2 is YFSETQ in the germline V gene. The ends lost 2 bases at V and 4 bases at J; junction bases unmatched: 7. The CDR3 runs 15 residues.

This clone appeared a single time. The chain has TRBV6-7 and TRBJ2-7, with TRBD1 matching 8 bases. TRBV6-7 is classed as an ORF, of uncertain function. The ends lost 5 bases at V and 2 bases at J; junction bases unmatched: 2. The CDR3 runs to 13 residues. The CDR3 loop is CASSGTGPYEQYF. The DNA for the CDR3 is TGTGCCAGCAGTGGGACAGGCCCCTACGAGCAGTACTTC.